Listed here are 13 T cell receptor beta chains from one sample, sequenced in a study of T cell responses to AZD1222 COVID-19 vaccine. Clones were sequenced by immunoSEQ multiplex PCR, and TCRdb holds only the in-frame ones, with some missing. The sample lists under 200,000 clones; approximately 94% were seen once. The source material was peripheral blood, sampled 28 days after the second dose of the MenACWY control vaccine. The source of these receptors is an adult who received the MenACWY meningococcal vaccine as a control.

The rearrangement joins TRBV7-2 to TRBJ1-2; D perhaps matches TRBD1 (5 bases). With 5 bases removed from V and 2 bases from J, the gap between germline ends came to 15 bases. CDR1 is SGHTA and CDR2 is FQGNSA in the germline V gene. The CDR3 length is 15 residues. The CDR3 here is CASSLRGRANYGYTF. CDR3 DNA sequence: TGTGCCAGCAGCCTAAGGGGCAGGGCGAACTATGGCTACACCTTC. Drawing the rest from reference TRBV7-2 and TRBJ1-2, the complete variable domain is GAGVSQSPSNKVTEKGKDVELRCDPISGHTALYWYRQSLGQGLEFLIYFQGNSAPDKSGLPSDRFSAERTGGSVSTLTIQRTQQEDSAVYLCASSLRGRANYGYTFGSGTRLTVV.

This chain connects TRBV9 to TRBJ1-2; D is undetermined. V was pared by 0 bases and J by 5 bases, with 14 bases between. The CDR3 sequence is 15 residues long. Germline values: CDR1 SGDLS, CDR2 YYNGEE. The CDR3 here is CASSVVPGVGYGYTF. CDR3 in DNA: TGTGCCAGCAGCGTAGTTCCGGGTGTCGGGTATGGCTACACCTTC.

The chain couples TRBV2 to TRBJ1-2; tentative D call: TRBD1 (5 bases). Germline V gene data show CDR1 as SNHLY and CDR2 as FYNNEI. Trimming left V 4 bases short and J 4 bases short, with 10 bases between. CDR3 length: 13 amino acids. The CDR3 reads CASSVMTVYGYTF. CDR3 nucleotide sequence: TGTGCCAGCAGTGTAATGACAGTCTATGGCTACACCTTC.

The V and J genes are TRBV9 and TRBJ2-7; 13 bases are shared with TRBD2. The germline V gene has CDR1 SGDLS and CDR2 YYNGEE. The CDR3 loop spans 16 amino acids. V dropped 0 bases and J dropped 2; count of bases not matched to a gene: 2. CDR3 nucleotides: TGTGCCAGCAGCGTAGAGGGACTAGCGGGAACCTACGAGCAGTACTTC. Protein sequence: CASSVEGLAGTYEQYF.

The CDR3 DNA reads as TGTGCCAGCAGCCTTCGTCCCGGGACAGCTAACAATGAGCAGTTCTTC. Translation: CASSLRPGTANNEQFF. The V gene is TRBV3-1 (or the pseudogene TRBV3-2), the J gene TRBJ2-1; 7 positions match TRBD1. Germline V gene lookup returns CDR1 LGHDT and CDR2 YNNKEL (reference sequence). The CDR3 sequence is 16 residues long. The ends lost 4 bases at V and 5 bases at J; junction bases unmatched: 11.

The chain is built from TRBV24-1 and TRBJ2-1, with TRBD2 as a possible D gene (5 bases). CDR1 KGHDR and CDR2 SFDVKD come from the germline V gene. The length of the CDR3 is 16 residues. V lost 3 bases and J 9 bases, leaving 20 bases between the germline ends. The CDR3 coding sequence is TGTGCCACCAGTGATCCGGCCCCCGACAACCGGGGTGAGCAGTTCTTC. Its translation is CATSDPAPDNRGEQFF.

V and J are TRBV15 and TRBJ2-3; 12 bases agree with TRBD2. Germline V gives CDR1 LNHNV, CDR2 YYDKDF (reference sequence). The CDR3 consists of 17 residues. V lost 3 bases, J lost 5 bases, and 9 bases stayed unmatched. The CDR3: CATSSARLLAGGDTQYF. CDR3 in DNA: TGTGCCACCAGCAGTGCACGACTACTAGCGGGAGGAGATACGCAGTATTTT. The full variable domain, its missing parts supplied by reference TRBV15 and TRBJ2-3, is DAMVIQNPRYQVTQFGKPVTLSCSQTLNHNVMYWYQQKSSQAPKLLFHYYDKDFNNEADTPDNFQSRRPNTSFCFLDIRSPGLGDTAMYLCATSSARLLAGGDTQYFGPGTRLTVL.

The chain joins TRBV5-1 to TRBJ1-6; tentatively, D is TRBD1 (6 bases). CDR3 size: 17 residues. The germline CDR1 and CDR2 sequences are SGHRS and YFSETQ. The V end lost 0 bases, the J end lost 7 bases, and 17 bases lay between the germline ends. CDR3 coding DNA: TGCGCCAGCAGCTTGGAGGGTATTCGGGGGCAAAATTCACCCCTCCACTTT. Translating gives CASSLEGIRGQNSPLHF.

The chain has TRBV11-3 and TRBJ2-3; D is ambiguous. The CDR3 loop spans 14 amino acids. CDR1 is SGHNT and CDR2 is YENEEA in the germline V gene. V lost 1 base, J lost 6 bases, and 11 bases lay in between. The CDR3 protein is CASSLGRSSDTQYF. The CDR3 DNA reads TGTGCCAGCAGCTTAGGGCGGTCCTCGGATACGCAGTATTTT. The whole variable domain, filled in from reference TRBV11-3 and TRBJ2-3, reads EAGVVQSPRYKIIEKKQPVAFWCNPISGHNTLYWYLQNLGQGPELLIRYENEEAVDDSQLPKDRFSAERLKGVDSTLKIQPAELGDSAVYLCASSLGRSSDTQYFGPGTRLTVL.

This clone was detected only a few times. This sequence joins TRBV12-3 or TRBV12-4 and TRBJ1-5; no clear D gene. CDR3 length: 13 amino acids. Deletions cut 0 bases from V and 4 bases from J, with 4 bases between. The CDR3 sequence is CASSLAGNQPQHF. The DNA for the CDR3 is TGTGCCAGCAGTTTAGCAGGGAATCAGCCCCAGCATTTT.

This clone appeared a single time. The V call is TRBV2, the J call TRBJ2-5; tentatively, D is TRBD2 (6 bases). With 6 bases removed from V and 5 bases from J, the gap between germline ends came to 13 bases. This CDR3 comprises 13 residues. The germline V gene has CDR1 SNHLY and CDR2 FYNNEI. Here the CDR3 DNA reads TGTGCCAGCAGCTCCGGGAGTTGGGAGACCCAGTACTTC. Protein: CASSSGSWETQYF.

The rearrangement uses TRBV19 and TRBJ1-6, with D tentatively TRBD1 (5 bases). The CDR3 is 14 residues long. Germline V gene data show CDR1 as LNHDA and CDR2 as SQIVND (reference sequence). The V end lost 6 bases, the J end lost 7 bases, and 13 bases lay between the germline ends. In DNA, the CDR3 is TGTGCCAGTAGGAGGGGAGAAGAGAATTCACCCCTCCACTTT. It translates to CASRRGEENSPLHF.

This chain connects TRBV6-4 to TRBJ1-1, with TRBD1 matching over 8 bases. Germline V gene sequence: CDR1 MRHNA, CDR2 SNTAGT. V trimming: 2 bases; J trimming: 12 bases; junction bases outside the gene matches: 5. CDR3 length: 12 amino acids. The CDR3 loop reads CASSDPQGAPFF. DNA of the CDR3: TGTGCCAGCAGTGACCCCCAGGGGGCACCTTTCTTT.